The source of this T cell receptor beta chain is a study of cytomegalovirus exposure and HLA in healthy donors. Whole-study findings and limits: Roughly uniform sequencing depth across donors was assumed, possibly incorrectly.

The CDR3 loop spans 16 amino acids. V was clipped by 4 bases and J by 0 bases, with 15 bases between them. CDR1 and CDR2 from the germline V gene are SGHKS and YYEKEE (reference sequence). The PCR used 60 Vbeta and 13 Jbeta primers. Produced via immunoSEQ multiplex PCR; TCRdb's table is partial and in-frame only. The sample has some 80,000 clones; 60% to 85% are singletons. As regards this clone: As yet, its antigen is unknown.

This TCR came from a man aged 40-49 years in good health and CMV-seronegative. This chain uses TRBV5-5 with TRBJ2-3, with D possibly being TRBD2 (5 bases). Sequenced material: PBMCs. The CDR3 nucleotides read TGTGCCAGCAGCAAGGACTGGTCGCCTAGCACAGATACGCAGTATTTT. Its translation is CASSKDWSPSTDTQYF. The variable domain in full, completed from reference TRBV5-5 and TRBJ2-3, reads DAGVTQSPTHLIKTRGQQVTLRCSPISGHKSVSWYQQVLGQGPQFIFQYYEKEERGRGNFPDRFSARQFPNYSSELNVNALLLGDSALYLCASSKDWSPSTDTQYFGPGTRLTVL.